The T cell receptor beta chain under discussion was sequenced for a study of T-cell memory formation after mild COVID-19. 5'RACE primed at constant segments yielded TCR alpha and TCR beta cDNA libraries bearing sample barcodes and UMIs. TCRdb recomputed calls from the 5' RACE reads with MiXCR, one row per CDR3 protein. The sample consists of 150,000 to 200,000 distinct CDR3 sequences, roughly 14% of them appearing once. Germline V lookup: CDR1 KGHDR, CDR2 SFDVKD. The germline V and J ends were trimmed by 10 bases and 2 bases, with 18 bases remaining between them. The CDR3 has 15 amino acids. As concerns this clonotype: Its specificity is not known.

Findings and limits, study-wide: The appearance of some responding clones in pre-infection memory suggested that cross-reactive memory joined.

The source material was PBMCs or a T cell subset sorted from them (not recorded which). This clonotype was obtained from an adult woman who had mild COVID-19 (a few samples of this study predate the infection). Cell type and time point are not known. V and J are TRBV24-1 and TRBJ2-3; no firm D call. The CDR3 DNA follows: TGTGCCACAGCGAGGAAGAGGTGGGCCACAGATACGCAGTATTTT. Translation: CATARKRWATDTQYF.